The clone carrying this T cell receptor (beta chain) came up many times. The antigen is unknown. The sample belongs to a study of cytomegalovirus exposure and HLA in healthy donors. Generated by immunoSEQ multiplex PCR, the TCRdb table keeps only in-frame clones and is missing some. The sample lists 200,000 or so clones; about nine tenths were seen once. The CDR3 runs 12 residues. V gave up 10 bases and J gave up 5 bases; unmatched junction bases: 8. From germline, CDR1 is LNHDA and CDR2 SQIVND (reference sequence). Findings of the study overall: Subsequent analysis found a tendency for first-cohort TCR clusters to co-occur within the approximately 130 validation repertoires. Overall, about 160 TCR beta chains were annotated as cytomegalovirus-associated. Three of the chains that were CMV-associated were confirmed in vitro to be specific for CMV antigens.

The clonotype originates from a woman aged 18 to 35 in good health and CMV-seropositive. The chain has TRBV19 and TRBJ2-7, with 7 bases fitting TRBD2. Sequencing used PBMCs. Here the CDR3 DNA reads TGTGCCACCCAGCGGGAAGGCCACGAGCAGTACTTC. Residues: CATQREGHEQYF. Variable domain in full (rest from reference TRBV19 and TRBJ2-7): DGGITQSPKYLFRKEGQNVTLSCEQNLNHDAMYWYRQDPGQGLRLIYYSQIVNDFQKGDIAEGYSVSREKKESFPLTVTSAQKNPTAFYLCATQREGHEQYFGPGTRLTVT.